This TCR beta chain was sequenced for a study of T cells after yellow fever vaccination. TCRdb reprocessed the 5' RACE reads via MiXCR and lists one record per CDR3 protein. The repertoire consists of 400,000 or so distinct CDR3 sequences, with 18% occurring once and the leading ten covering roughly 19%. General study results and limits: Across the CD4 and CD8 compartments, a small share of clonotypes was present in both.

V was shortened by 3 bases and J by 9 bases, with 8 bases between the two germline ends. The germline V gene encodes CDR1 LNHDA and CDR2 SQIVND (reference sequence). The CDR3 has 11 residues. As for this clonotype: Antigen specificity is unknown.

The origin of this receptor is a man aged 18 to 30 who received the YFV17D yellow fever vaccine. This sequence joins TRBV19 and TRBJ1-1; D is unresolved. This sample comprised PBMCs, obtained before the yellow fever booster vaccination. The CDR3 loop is CASSIYGKAFF. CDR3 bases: TGTGCCAGTAGTATTTATGGGAAAGCTTTCTTT.